This T cell receptor (beta chain) was identified during a study of CD8+ T cells in alopecia areata. Germline values: CDR1 SGHRS, CDR2 YFSETQ. The CDR3 is 15 amino acids. Trimming removed 4 bases from V and 0 bases from J, with 13 bases in between. Extraction of RNA preceded its reverse transcription into cDNA, which served as the sequencing template. The data were produced by immunoSEQ multiplex PCR, yet TCRdb's version contains in-frame clones alone and is incomplete. The profile shows over 150,000 clones, roughly 62% of them singletons. Study-wide results and caveats: As there was one nonresponder, how baseline CD8+ expansion relates to response remains uncertain.

On this clone itself: Its antigen is as yet unknown.

Regarding treatment: oral pan-JAK inhibitor, 5-10 mg twice daily. Alopecia areata patients provided lesional scalp punch biopsies and peripheral blood, both collected for the study. The sequence was obtained from a human donor with alopecia areata. The chain couples TRBV5-1 to TRBJ2-5; no clear D gene. The sample consisted of CD8+ T cells sorted from blood, taken at week 24, from a patient treated with tofacitinib. The CDR3 spells CASSPAARYQETQYF. In nucleotides, the CDR3 is TGCGCCAGCAGCCCGGCCGCTAGATACCAAGAGACCCAGTACTTC.